The source of this T cell receptor (beta chain) is a study of T cells in Graves' hyperthyroidism and ophthalmopathy. Broader study findings: The model anticipated ophthalmopathy a median approximately six months pre-onset.

Amplified regions were TCR beta CDR3 sequences from RNA transcripts. The HTBI primer set was used in a first-round RT-PCR of the TCR CDR3. Each CDR3 protein is one row after TCRdb ran MiXCR on the multiplex PCR reads. The sample yields 450,000 to 600,000 distinct CDR3 sequences, just under 20% seen once. Comment on this clonotype: Its antigen is not identified. This may come from a read error, since a much larger clone is one base off.

This clonotype was sampled from a middle-aged man with Graves' ophthalmopathy. Sample: blood.

CDR3 protein: CSSILGNEQFF. The CDR3 DNA sequence: TGTTCCAGCATACTCGGGAATGAGCAGTTCTTC. This chain connects TRBV12-3 or TRBV12-4 to TRBJ2-1; D remains unclear. This CDR3 contains 11 residues.